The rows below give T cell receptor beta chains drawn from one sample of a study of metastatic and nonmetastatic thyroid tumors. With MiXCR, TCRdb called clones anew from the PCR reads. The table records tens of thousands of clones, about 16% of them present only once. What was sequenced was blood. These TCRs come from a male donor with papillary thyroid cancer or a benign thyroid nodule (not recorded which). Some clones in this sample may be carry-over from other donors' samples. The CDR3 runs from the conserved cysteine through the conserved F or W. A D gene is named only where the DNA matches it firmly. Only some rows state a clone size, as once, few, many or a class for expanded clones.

CASSRDRSYEQYF TGTGCCAGCAGTCGGGACAGGTCCTACGAGCAGTACTTC TRBV2 medium-sized TRBD1 TRBJ2-7
CASSLALAPNEQFF TGTGCCAGCAGCTTAGCACTAGCGCCGAATGAGCAGTTCTTC TRBV11-3 many TRBD2 TRBJ2-1
CASSFRGGLVVGELFF TGTGCCAGCAGTTTCCGGGGGGGCCTTGTGGTCGGGGAGCTGTTTTTT TRBV12-3/TRBV12-4 medium-sized TRBD2 TRBJ2-2
CASSFPTSGARGETQYF TGTGCCAGCAGTTTCCCGACTAGCGGGGCGAGAGGAGAGACCCAGTACTTC TRBV27 NA TRBD2 TRBJ2-5
CASSYRAGGGFPLWETQYF TGTGCCAGCAGTTACAGGGCCGGCGGAGGGTTCCCCTTGTGGGAGACCCAGTACTTC TRBV27 many NA TRBJ2-5
CSASWVTNEKLFF TGCAGTGCTAGTTGGGTAACTAATGAAAAACTGTTTTTT TRBV20-1 many NA TRBJ1-4
CASSPRQGAVYEQYF TGTGCCAGCAGTCCCCGACAGGGGGCGGTCTACGAGCAGTACTTC TRBV6-1 medium-sized TRBD1 TRBJ2-7
CASSYEAGPSYEQYF TGTGCCAGCAGCTATGAGGCCGGGCCTTCCTACGAGCAGTACTTC TRBV27 few NA TRBJ2-7
CASSATTGTTPYEQYF TGTGCCAGCAGTGCCACAACCGGGACTACCCCCTACGAGCAGTACTTC TRBV25-1 medium-sized TRBD2 TRBJ2-7
CANSYSDRGGEAFF TGTGCCAACAGTTACTCGGACAGGGGCGGTGAAGCTTTCTTT TRBV6-5 few TRBD1 TRBJ1-1
CASTLLGTGGTDEQFF TGTGCCAGCACCCTACTAGGGACAGGGGGCACGGATGAGCAGTTCTTC TRBV5-6 NA TRBD1 TRBJ2-1
CASSRVSGSYVYTF TGTGCCAGCAGCCGGGTTTCAGGGAGCTATGTCTACACCTTC TRBV6-1 NA NA TRBJ1-2
CASSQVQSGETQYF TGCGCCAGCAGCCAAGTTCAATCCGGAGAGACCCAGTACTTC TRBV4-1 many NA TRBJ2-5
CASSGDGLNTEAFF TGTGCCAGCAGCGGGGACGGATTGAACACTGAAGCTTTCTTT TRBV28 many NA TRBJ1-1
CASSNTGDPGNSPLHF TGTGCCAGCAGCAATACGGGGGACCCAGGGAATTCACCCCTCCACTTT TRBV14 many NA TRBJ1-6
CASSSGQINTEAFF TGTGCCAGCAGTTCCGGACAGATAAACACTGAAGCTTTCTTT TRBV6-2/TRBV6-3 NA NA TRBJ1-1
CASSGAGYGYTF TGCGCCAGCAGCGGGGCAGGCTATGGCTACACCTTC TRBV5-1 NA NA TRBJ1-2
CASSLAGGVSTQYF TGTGCCAGCAGCTTGGCAGGGGGCGTATCGACGCAGTATTTT TRBV5-8 many TRBD1 TRBJ2-3
CASSVGVGTTTYEQYF TGTGCCAGCAGCGTTGGTGTCGGGACAACTACCTACGAGCAGTACTTC TRBV13 medium-sized NA TRBJ2-7
CASRTPGPNYGYTF TGTGCCAGCAGGACCCCGGGCCCTAACTATGGCTACACCTTC TRBV28 many NA TRBJ1-2
CASSTAGTSYEQYF TGTGCCAGCAGCACCGCCGGGACTAGCTACGAGCAGTACTTC TRBV7-2 many TRBD2 TRBJ2-7
CAWSTGQSTNEKLFF TGTGCCTGGAGTACTGGACAGTCAACTAATGAAAAACTGTTTTTT TRBV30 few NA TRBJ1-4
CASSPLIGETSTDTQYF TGTGCCAGCTCACCTCTTATCGGGGAAACTAGCACAGATACGCAGTATTTT TRBV18 many NA TRBJ2-3
CASSVGDSFYGYTF TGTGCCAGCAGCGTAGGGGACAGCTTCTATGGCTACACCTTC TRBV9 many TRBD1 TRBJ1-2
CAWRPILAGWGDTQYF TGTGCCTGGAGGCCCATACTAGCGGGCTGGGGAGATACGCAGTATTTT TRBV30 NA TRBD2 TRBJ2-3
CASSYYPPGQGAGEQYF TGTGCCAGCAGTTACTACCCACCGGGACAGGGGGCCGGGGAGCAGTACTTC TRBV6-5 medium-sized TRBD1 TRBJ2-7
CSALRHAYGYTF TGCAGTGCTCTCCGACACGCCTATGGCTACACCTTC TRBV20-1 many NA TRBJ1-2
CASSIGTSGKREQYF TGTGCCAGTAGTATAGGGACTAGCGGGAAGCGCGAGCAGTACTTC TRBV19 medium-sized TRBD2 TRBJ2-7
CASSSTPQETQYF TGTGCCAGCAGTTCGACACCCCAAGAGACCCAGTACTTC TRBV27 many NA TRBJ2-5
CASSPAGTSGAYEQYF TGTGCCAGCTCACCCGCCGGGACTAGCGGAGCCTACGAGCAGTACTTC TRBV18 NA TRBD2 TRBJ2-7
CASSLGTVQETQYF TGTGCCAGCAGTCTAGGGACGGTACAAGAGACCCAGTACTTC TRBV2 many NA TRBJ2-5
CASGGTVFGYTF TGTGCCAGCGGAGGGACAGTATTCGGCTACACCTTC TRBV6-1 medium-sized TRBD1 TRBJ1-2
CASSVGGQGTGEQYF TGTGCCAGCAGCGTAGGGGGACAGGGGACTGGAGAGCAGTACTTC TRBV9 NA TRBD1 TRBJ2-7
CAITEGGGGAGELFF TGTGCCATCACTGAGGGCGGCGGGGGTGCCGGGGAGCTGTTTTTT TRBV10-3 few TRBD2 TRBJ2-2
CASSLDRWDYGYTF TGTGCCAGCAGCTTAGACAGGTGGGACTATGGCTACACCTTC TRBV7-8 many NA TRBJ1-2
CASSFNHDEQYF TGTGCCAGCAGCTTTAATCACGACGAGCAGTACTTC TRBV11-3 many NA TRBJ2-7
CASSRLAGPYEQYF TGTGCCAGCTCCCGACTAGCGGGACCCTACGAGCAGTACTTC TRBV18 medium-sized TRBD2 TRBJ2-7
CSASHVRDGGNEQFF TGCAGTGCTAGCCACGTCCGGGACGGTGGGAATGAGCAGTTCTTC TRBV20-1 many NA TRBJ2-1
CAWSGTGWYEQYF TGTGCCTGGAGTGGGACAGGGTGGTACGAGCAGTACTTC TRBV30 NA TRBD1 TRBJ2-7
CATGRGMNTEAFF TGTGCCACTGGGCGGGGAATGAACACTGAAGCTTTCTTT TRBV19 many NA TRBJ1-1
CSARGASGRQRYEQYF TGCAGTGCTAGAGGGGCTAGCGGGAGGCAGCGCTACGAGCAGTACTTC TRBV20-1 NA TRBD2 TRBJ2-7